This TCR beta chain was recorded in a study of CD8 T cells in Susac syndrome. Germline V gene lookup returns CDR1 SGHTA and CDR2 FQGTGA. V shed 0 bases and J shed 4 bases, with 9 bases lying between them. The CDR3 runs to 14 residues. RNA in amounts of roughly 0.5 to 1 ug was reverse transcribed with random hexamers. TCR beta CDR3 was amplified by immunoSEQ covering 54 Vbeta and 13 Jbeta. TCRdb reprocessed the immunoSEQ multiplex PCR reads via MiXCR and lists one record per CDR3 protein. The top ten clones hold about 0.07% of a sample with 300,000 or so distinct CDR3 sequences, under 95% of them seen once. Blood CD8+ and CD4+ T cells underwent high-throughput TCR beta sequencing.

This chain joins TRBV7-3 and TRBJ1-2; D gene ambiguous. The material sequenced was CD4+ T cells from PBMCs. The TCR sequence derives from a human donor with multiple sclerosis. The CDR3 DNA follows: TGTGCCAGCAGCTTAACATCGGACGGCTATGGCTACACCTTC. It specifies CASSLTSDGYGYTF. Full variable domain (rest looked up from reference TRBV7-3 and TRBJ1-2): GAGVSQTPSNKVTEKGKYVELRCDPISGHTALYWYRQSLGQGPEFLIYFQGTGAADDSGLPNDRFFAVRPEGSVSTLKIQRTERGDSAVYLCASSLTSDGYGYTFGSGTRLTVV.